This T cell receptor beta chain was sequenced for a study of shared clonotypes between healthy human individuals. Study summary: Sampling drew on donors who were a couple of women and three men aged 18 to 49.

Profiled with immunoSEQ multiplex PCR; TCRdb holds only in-frame clones, not every one. The sample carries 2 million to 3 million clones, over 85% recorded once. Sample: naive CD4+ T cells from PBMCs. Described subset: CD45RA+ positively selected. This clonotype was sampled from a man aged 18 to 30 in good health. Some clones in this sample may be carry-over from other donors' samples.

CDR3 sequence: CASSQDRRWTPIGEQFF. The DNA for the CDR3 is TGCGCCAGCAGCCAAGATCGGCGTTGGACTCCTATCGGGGAGCAGTTCTTC. The chain uses TRBV4-1 and TRBJ2-1, with D perhaps matching TRBD2 (5 bases). CDR3 length equals 17 residues. The V and J ends lost 0 bases and 10 bases respectively, with 22 bases between them. CDR1 and CDR2 from the germline V gene are MGHRA and YSYEKL.